A selection of T cell receptor beta chains follows, all from one sample in a study of control samples from healthy donors and cancer patients. Method: immunoSEQ multiplex PCR; TCRdb's copy keeps in-frame clones and lacks some. The sample holds about 75,000 clones, approximately 84% seen once. The sequencing input was blood. The receptors stem from a man in his fifties in good health. The CDR3 runs from the conserved cysteine through the conserved F or W.

cdr3_aa	v_call	j_call
CASSLVSGQGAGNEQFF	TRBV5-1	TRBJ2-1
CSTIMGAGTEAFF	TRBV29-1	TRBJ1-1
CATGSVYGYTF	TRBV15	TRBJ1-2
CASSLLSRAGAKNIQYF	TRBV27	TRBJ2-4
CASSIRDLNTDTQYF	TRBV11-3	TRBJ2-3
CASSLLNEQFF	TRBV5-1	TRBJ2-1
CASSPSKRELYEQYF	TRBV11-2	TRBJ2-7
CASSLVGYEQYF	TRBV7-8	TRBJ2-7
CSGGQTYEQYF	TRBV20-1	TRBJ2-7
CASSWGQAGSTDTQYF	TRBV5-4	TRBJ2-3
CACLHPYRGSYEQYF	TRBV30	TRBJ2-7
CATGLAGGDEQYF	TRBV3-1/TRBV3-2	TRBJ2-7
CASSFPGTDTQYF	TRBV5-1	TRBJ2-3
CASSNRLAGGGTGELFF	TRBV2	TRBJ2-2
CASSLRQGSYEQYF	TRBV18	TRBJ2-7
CASSLDSSRRGSPLHF	TRBV7-6	TRBJ1-6
CASSWTSGSTDTQYF	TRBV6-2/TRBV6-3	TRBJ2-3
CASSSPGGANGEQYF	TRBV5-4	TRBJ2-7
CASSRTRGEEYGYTF	TRBV5-1	TRBJ1-2
CASSLGGSGTQYF	TRBV4-3	TRBJ2-5
CASSPYSNTEAFF	TRBV7-9	TRBJ1-1
CASSLGGTSTDTQYF	TRBV5-6	TRBJ2-3
CASSPQDTGELFF	TRBV18	TRBJ2-2
CSVSQGSNQPQHF	TRBV29-1	TRBJ1-5
CASSLRRYYGYTF	TRBV28	TRBJ1-2
CAINEGQGFGYTF	TRBV10-3	TRBJ1-2
CASSSSGTTYEQYF	TRBV7-2	TRBJ2-7
CASSLNTGTATQYF	TRBV7-2	TRBJ2-3
CASTAAEGGDNEQFF	TRBV9	TRBJ2-1
CASSLSSGYYEQYF	TRBV5-6	TRBJ2-7
CASSYSILAGSYEQYF	TRBV6-5	TRBJ2-7
CASSETGREAFF	TRBV2	TRBJ1-1
CASSLEARWGTNTGELFF	TRBV5-1	TRBJ2-2
CASSRPNEKLFF	TRBV6-5	TRBJ1-4
CASSLGARGTDTQYF	TRBV7-2	TRBJ2-3
CASSHGGRSPPYEQYF	TRBV4-3	TRBJ2-7
CASTLTGPTYEQYF	TRBV6-5	TRBJ2-7
CASGLRDPSGPGVLYNEQFF	TRBV12-5	TRBJ2-1
CASRMGGYETQYF	TRBV19	TRBJ2-5
CASSQEGVVNTEAFF	TRBV3-1/TRBV3-2	TRBJ1-1
CASRKGTEQFF	TRBV6-5	TRBJ2-1
CASSIRTGLYNEQFF	TRBV18	TRBJ2-1
CASSGWDRDQGDTGELFF	TRBV25-1	TRBJ2-2
CASSFRPLIRGDETQYF	TRBV5-1	TRBJ2-5
CASRPGQIAGELFF	TRBV5-1	TRBJ2-2
CASSSTGTGGSQPQHF	TRBV7-2	TRBJ1-5
CASSGSLRGSYEQYF	TRBV9	TRBJ2-7
CASSQNAPGQGFAGANVLTF	TRBV4-1	TRBJ2-6